Presented here are 19 T cell receptor beta chains from one specimen sequenced in a study of beta chain features in type 1 diabetes. The entirety of the isolated RNA underwent reverse transcription, so expressed TCRB transcripts were sequenced. Assay used: immunoSEQ multiplex PCR; TCRdb lists only in-frame clones, some missing. The table records more than 300,000 clones, less than 9.5% of them present only once. What was sequenced was central memory CD4+ T cells from blood. These TCRs come from a woman aged 18-29 years in good health.

This clone was picked up a small number of times. The chain recombines TRBV7-8 with TRBJ2-5; D is perhaps TRBD2 (5 bases). Germline CDR1 reads SGHVS; CDR2 reads FQNEAQ. V lost 2 bases and J 4 bases, leaving 17 bases between the germline ends. The CDR3 spans 16 residues. The CDR3 here is CASSLFRTGIGETQYF. CDR3 nucleotides: TGTGCCAGCAGCTTATTCAGGACGGGGATAGGAGAGACCCAGTACTTC.

V gene TRBV5-4 combines with J gene TRBJ2-7; the match to TRBD1 covers 8 bases. The CDR3 spans 15 residues. The V gene's germline CDR1 is SGHNT and CDR2 YYREEE (reference sequence). Trimming removed 4 bases from V and 1 base from J; junction bases left unmatched: 7. CDR3 residues: CASSPRTGLSYEQYF. CDR3 coding DNA: TGTGCCAGCAGCCCGAGGACAGGGCTATCCTACGAGCAGTACTTC.

In this sample, this clone turned up a few times. The genes are TRBV11-2 and TRBJ1-5, with TRBD1 identical over 8 bases. The CDR3 is 15 residues long. V lost 4 bases to trimming and J lost 4 bases; unmatched junction nucleotides: 6. Per the germline V gene, CDR1 is SGHAT and CDR2 is FQNNGV. CDR3 sequence (DNA): TGTGCCAGCAGCTCAGGACAGGGTTTTAATCAGCCCCAGCATTTT. Encoded protein: CASSSGQGFNQPQHF.

The chain joins TRBV28 to TRBJ1-5; D is unclear. The V end lost 2 bases, the J end lost 5 bases, and 13 bases lay between the germline ends. CDR3 length: 15 amino acids. Germline loops: CDR1 MDHEN, CDR2 SYDVKM. The CDR3 spells CASSLTGYGDQPQHF. Here the CDR3 DNA reads TGTGCCAGCAGTTTAACCGGGTATGGGGATCAGCCCCAGCATTTT. Using reference TRBV28 and TRBJ1-5 for the parts outside the CDR3, the full variable domain is DVKVTQSSRYLVKRTGEKVFLECVQDMDHENMFWYRQDPGLGLRLIYFSYDVKMKEKGDIPEGYSVSREKKERFSLILESASTNQTSMYLCASSLTGYGDQPQHFGDGTRLSIL.

In this sample, this clone turned up a few times. This CDR3 is CASSPLAGGDNEQFF. The CDR3 nucleotides are TGTGCCAGCAGTCCACTAGCGGGAGGTGACAATGAGCAGTTCTTC. The chain carries TRBV7-3 and TRBJ2-1; 12 nucleotides align to TRBD2. The CDR3 has 15 residues. CDR1 SGHTA and CDR2 FQGTGA come from the germline V gene. Trimming removed 6 bases from V and 5 bases from J; junction bases left unmatched: 5.

This clone was detected only a few times. This chain connects TRBV29-1 to TRBJ1-2; the D gene is possibly TRBD1 (6 bases). Trimming removed 5 bases from V and 5 bases from J, with 18 bases in between. The CDR3 loop spans 14 amino acids. Germline CDR1 is SQVTM and CDR2 is ANQGSEA. The CDR3 protein is CSVPLRGVGYGYTF. The CDR3 DNA is TGCAGCGTTCCCCTAAGGGGGGTAGGGTATGGCTACACCTTC.

The V call is TRBV6-1, the J call TRBJ2-1; D is uncertain. Germline values: CDR1 MNHNS, CDR2 SASEGT. Trimming took off 6 bases at V and 8 bases at J, with 14 bases between the two ends. The CDR3 extends over 13 amino acids. The DNA for the CDR3 is TGTGCCAGCAGAGTCGTTAGTGGCGATGAGCAGTTCTTC. This gives the protein CASRVVSGDEQFF.

The DNA of the CDR3 is TGTGCCAGCAGACTCGACAGGGGGCTTTCCGGGGAGCTGTTTTTT. It codes for CASRLDRGLSGELFF. The chain uses TRBV2 and TRBJ2-2; 10 positions agree with TRBD1. The length of the CDR3 is 15 residues. Germline V gives CDR1 SNHLY, CDR2 FYNNEI. Trimming removed 6 bases from V and 6 bases from J; junction bases left unmatched: 7.

The chain employs TRBV6-1 and TRBJ2-1; D tentatively reads TRBD1 or TRBD2 (5 bases each). Germline V gene sequence: CDR1 MNHNS, CDR2 SASEGT. V lost 7 bases and J 6 bases, leaving 19 bases between the germline ends. CDR3 length: 15 residues. CDR3 bases: TGTGCCAGCATTCGGGGTAGGGGAACGGGCAATGAGCAGTTCTTC. Translation: CASIRGRGTGNEQFF.

This chain joins TRBV29-1 and TRBJ2-7; 9 positions agree with TRBD2. Trimming at V came to 4 bases and at J to 4 bases, leaving 17 bases not matched to a gene. The germline V gene has CDR1 SQVTM and CDR2 ANQGSEA. The CDR3 spans 17 residues. CDR3 coding DNA: TGCAGCGTTGCGGGGACGGGACGGCGGGAGGGCCTTTACGAGCAGTACTTC. Its translation is CSVAGTGRREGLYEQYF.

This clone has more than one count but fewer than ten. This sequence joins TRBV19 and TRBJ2-1; 9 bases match TRBD1. This CDR3 region has 15 residues. Germline V gives CDR1 LNHDA, CDR2 SQIVND (reference sequence). V shed 6 bases and J 2 bases; nucleotides not matched to a gene: 5. CDR3 nucleotide sequence: TGTGCCAGTAGCCCCTGGACAGGGGCCTACAATGAGCAGTTCTTC. Encoded protein: CASSPWTGAYNEQFF.

This chain joins TRBV28 and TRBJ2-5; 10 bases agree with TRBD2. Germline values: CDR1 MDHEN, CDR2 SYDVKM. The V segment lost 8 bases and the J segment 5 bases; nucleotides outside the gene matches: 11. The CDR3 is 15 residues long. CDR3 residues: CASFSGTSVGETQYF. CDR3 bases: TGTGCCAGCTTCAGCGGGACTAGCGTGGGGGAGACCCAGTACTTC.

V and J are TRBV6-6 and TRBJ2-5; 9 bases agree with TRBD1. The CDR3 contains 12 residues. With 8 bases clipped from V and 5 bases from J, the junction kept 3 bases outside the gene matches. Per the germline V gene, CDR1 is MNHNY and CDR2 is SVGAGI (reference sequence). CDR3 nucleotides: TGTGCCAGCTCTGACAGGGGGGAGACCCAGTACTTC. Translating it yields CASSDRGETQYF.

This chain connects TRBV15 to TRBJ2-5; possible D gene TRBD2, 5 bases. The CDR3 contains 13 residues. Germline V gene data show CDR1 as LNHNV and CDR2 as YYDKDF (reference sequence). Between the trimmed V and J ends, which lost 3 bases and 5 bases, there was a span of 10 bases. The CDR3 is CATSSISEETQYF. CDR3 DNA sequence: TGTGCCACCAGCAGCATTAGCGAGGAGACCCAGTACTTC.

The genes are TRBV6-6 and TRBJ2-4, with D unresolved. The V gene lost 6 bases and the J gene lost 7 bases, with 16 bases spanning the gap. There are 14 residues in the CDR3. The germline gives CDR1 MNHNY, CDR2 SVGAGI (reference sequence). DNA for the CDR3: TGTGCCAGCAGCTCCAGGCTTTCCCGGAACATTCAGTACTTC. Translating gives CASSSRLSRNIQYF.

This chain uses TRBV10-3 with TRBJ2-1, with TRBD2 as a possible D gene (6 bases). Looked up from germline, CDR1 is ENHRY and CDR2 is SYGVKD. V was shortened by 0 bases and J by 2 bases, with 11 bases between the two germline ends. The CDR3 length is 16 residues. The CDR3 DNA sequence: TGTGCCATCAGTGAGTCGGGACTTGCTCCCTACAATGAGCAGTTCTTC. Translated: CAISESGLAPYNEQFF.

This clone was seen only a few times. The chain links TRBV28 to TRBJ1-2; D is perhaps TRBD1 (5 bases). V gave up 3 bases and J gave up 8 bases, with 13 bases separating them. The CDR3 totals 13 residues. CDR1 and CDR2 (germline): MDHEN, SYDVKM. CDR3 DNA sequence: TGTGCCAGCAGTTTTAGGGGTTTTAAAGGCTACACCTTC. Protein product: CASSFRGFKGYTF.

This clone was counted many times. V is TRBV10-3 and J is TRBJ2-5; no firm D call. CDR3 length equals 15 residues. Trimming cost V 4 bases and J 4 bases, with 16 bases left between them. Germline loops: CDR1 ENHRY, CDR2 SYGVKD. The chain's CDR3 is CAISATLGGGETQYF. The CDR3 DNA follows: TGTGCCATCAGTGCCACCCTAGGCGGCGGAGAGACCCAGTACTTC.

This clone was counted at least ten times. The rearrangement links TRBV7-2 to TRBJ2-3; perhaps TRBD2 as D (7 bases). The V end was cut by 5 bases, the J end by 4 bases, with 19 bases between. Per the germline V gene, CDR1 is SGHTA and CDR2 is FQGNSA. There are 16 residues in the CDR3. The DNA of the CDR3 is TGTGCCAGCAGCCTGCGGGGGCTAAAAGGGGCAGATACGCAGTATTTT. It specifies CASSLRGLKGADTQYF.